This record concerns one TCR beta chain sequence. This sample's TCRbeta library carried unique molecular identifier barcodes. TCRdb passed the PCR reads through MiXCR, listing each CDR3 protein once. Altogether 300,000 or so distinct CDR3 sequences are present, more than 9% being singletons, with the ten largest covering 9.5% to 13%. This sample stems from a study of T-cell reconstitution after alpha-beta-depleted transplantation in children. The source material was PBMCs from the stem cell graft donor, sampled from the stem cell graft. This receptor was taken from a human donor who donated a stem cell graft to a child with SCID.

The CDR3 nucleotides are TGCAGCGTTGGAGGCGGCAAGGCAATCGGGCAAGAGACCCAGTACTTC. Protein product: CSVGGGKAIGQETQYF. The J gene is TRBJ2-5, the V gene TRBV29-1; D gene uncertain. The CDR3 is 16 amino acids. CDR1 is SQVTM and CDR2 is ANQGSEA in the germline V gene. Trimming stripped 4 bases from V and 2 bases from J, with 20 bases between.